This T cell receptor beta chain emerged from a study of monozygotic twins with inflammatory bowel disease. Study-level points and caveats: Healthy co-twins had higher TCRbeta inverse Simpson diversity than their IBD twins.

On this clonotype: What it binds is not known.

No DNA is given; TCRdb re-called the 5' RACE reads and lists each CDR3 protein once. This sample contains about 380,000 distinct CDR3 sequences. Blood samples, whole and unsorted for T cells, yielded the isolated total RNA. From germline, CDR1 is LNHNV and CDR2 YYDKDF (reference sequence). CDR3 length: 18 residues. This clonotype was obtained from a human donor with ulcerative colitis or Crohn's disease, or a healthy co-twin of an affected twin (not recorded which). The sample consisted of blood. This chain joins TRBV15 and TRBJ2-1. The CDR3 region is CATSRGGPRGVTYNEQFF.